The clone carrying this T cell receptor beta chain was observed a few times. Its antigen is undetermined. Each CDR3 protein gets one entry after TCRdb re-called the 5' RACE reads with MiXCR. Of fewer than 350,000 distinct CDR3 sequences in the sample, 8.7% were seen once. Deletions cut 6 bases from V and 1 base from J, with 9 bases between. This CDR3 is built from 13 residues. This sample is drawn from a study of T cells after yellow fever vaccination. The wider study: With SMART-Seq v4 Ultra Low Input, the fractions containing low cell numbers were prepared.

Study-wide points: Primary-vaccination clones mostly resurfaced post-booster (nearly 97% CD4, roughly 90% CD8). Clonotypes shared by both compartments, CD4 and CD8, made up a small share.

This clonotype originated in a man in his late teens or twenties who received the YFV17D yellow fever vaccine. Specimen: PBMCs, collected on the day of the first yellow fever vaccination. The chain links TRBV12-3 or TRBV12-4 to TRBJ2-5, with D perhaps matching TRBD2 (6 bases). The CDR3 DNA sequence: TGTGCCAGCAGGACGGGGGTCCAAGAGACCCAGTACTTC. Residues: CASRTGVQETQYF.